Below are 27 T cell receptor beta chains sequenced from a single sample in a study of long-term antiretroviral therapy in people with HIV (dated by TCRdb to the early 2020s). The immunoSEQ hsTCRB v3.0 assay was used at survey level resolution to sequence the TRB variable region. What TCRdb holds here is the immuneACCESS table cut down to in-frame rearrangements. Part of the clones is not present; checked against another copy, under half of the missing clones reflect an unresolved V gene, and the others are unexplained. A total of around 29,000 clones appear in this sample, 85% to 95% of them only once. The ten largest clones capture about 3.1% of the sample. The source material was unsorted PBMCs, sampled 5.3 years after starting antiretroviral therapy. The receptors here all came from a man aged 50 or older with HIV.

The chain carries TRBV6-5 and TRBJ1-1, with D perhaps TRBD1 (5 bases). Trimming left V 6 bases short and J 10 bases short, with 18 bases between. The CDR3 runs 13 residues. Germline V lookup: CDR1 MNHEY, CDR2 SVGAGI. The CDR3 region has the DNA TGTGCCAGCAGGACCGGGACGGTAGGAATAGCTTTCTTT. This translates into CASRTGTVGIAFF.

V is TRBV27 and J is TRBJ1-6; tentative D call: TRBD1 (6 bases). Trimming took 3 bases from V and 8 from J, leaving 11 bases between them. Germline assignment: CDR1 MNHEY and CDR2 SMNVEV (reference sequence). This CDR3 is 14 amino acids long. The CDR3 DNA is TGTGCCAGCAGTTTGCGCAGGGGTGATTCACCCCTCCACTTT. Translating gives CASSLRRGDSPLHF.

This chain links TRBV7-2 with TRBJ1-4; no firm D call. CDR1 and CDR2 (germline): SGHTA, FQGNSA. CDR3 length equals 15 residues. Trimming cost V 3 bases and J 13 bases, with 21 bases left between them. This CDR3 is CASSFFGGLGWLLFF. The CDR3 DNA sequence: TGTGCCAGCAGCTTTTTCGGAGGATTAGGATGGTTACTGTTTTTT.

CDR3 DNA sequence: TGTGCCAGCAGCCCCACCGACCAGACCTACGAGCAGTACTTC. Its translation: CASSPTDQTYEQYF. The rearrangement links TRBV13 to TRBJ2-7; D not resolved. V was trimmed by 5 bases and J by 2 bases, leaving 13 bases between them. CDR1 is PRHDT and CDR2 is FYEKMQ in the germline V gene (reference sequence). The CDR3 covers 14 residues.

The V call is TRBV27, the J call TRBJ1-6; a weak D match, TRBD1 (5 bases). Trimming pared 6 bases from V and 4 bases from J, leaving 13 bases between. Germline values: CDR1 MNHEY, CDR2 SMNVEV (reference sequence). The CDR3 is made up of 15 amino acids. CDR3 bases: TGTGCCAGCAGAAGAAATCAGGGTTATAATTCACCCCTCCACTTT. Its protein is CASRRNQGYNSPLHF.

V usage is TRBV27 and J usage is TRBJ2-1; D not certain. CDR1 and CDR2 from the germline V gene are MNHEY and SMNVEV (reference sequence). Trimming left V 4 bases short and J 8 bases short, with 9 bases between. CDR3 length: 12 residues. The DNA of the CDR3 is TGTGCCAGCAGTTCTCCCGGAGATGAGCAGTTCTTC. Translated: CASSSPGDEQFF.

This clone was observed a single time. The rearrangement uses TRBV27 and TRBJ1-1, with D possibly matching TRBD1 (6 bases). Germline V gives CDR1 MNHEY, CDR2 SMNVEV (reference sequence). V was shortened by 2 bases and J by 2 bases, with 15 bases between the two germline ends. The CDR3 extends over 16 amino acids. Here the CDR3 reads CASSLGPGASNTEAFF. In DNA, the CDR3 is TGTGCCAGCAGTTTAGGGCCAGGGGCCTCTAACACTGAAGCTTTCTTT.

This chain connects TRBV6-5 to TRBJ1-1; D is unclear. Germline loops: CDR1 MNHEY, CDR2 SVGAGI. CDR3 length: 14 residues. V gave up 5 bases and J gave up 6 bases, with 16 bases separating them. CDR3 in DNA: TGTGCCAGCAGTCCAAGTGGCGCCAGAGCTGAAGCTTTCTTT. Translating gives CASSPSGARAEAFF.

The chain employs TRBV7-8 and TRBJ1-5; D uncertain. The V gene's germline CDR1 is SGHVS and CDR2 FQNEAQ. This CDR3 has 16 residues. Trimming stripped 5 bases from V and 4 bases from J, with 18 bases between. CDR3 sequence reads: CASSPRTLGGNQPQHF. The CDR3 DNA reads TGTGCCAGCAGCCCTCGGACTCTCGGAGGGAATCAGCCCCAGCATTTT. Full variable domain (missing parts from reference TRBV7-8 and TRBJ1-5): GAGVSQSPRYKVAKRGQDVALRCDPISGHVSLFWYQQALGQGPEFLTYFQNEAQLDKSGLPSDRFFAERPEGSVSTLKIQRTQQEDSAVYLCASSPRTLGGNQPQHFGDGTRLSIL.

The chain employs TRBV7-3 and TRBJ1-3; perhaps TRBD1 as D (6 bases). The CDR3 totals 16 residues. Per germline, CDR1 SGHTA and CDR2 FQGTGA. Trimming removed 2 bases at V and 2 bases at J, with 13 bases between. CDR3 DNA sequence: TGTGCCAGCAGCTTACTTGGGGGCCTCGCTGGAAACACCATATATTTT. Its protein product is CASSLLGGLAGNTIYF.

The chain is built from TRBV27 and TRBJ1-1, with unresolved D. Per germline, CDR1 MNHEY and CDR2 SMNVEV (reference sequence). Trimming took off 8 bases at V and 5 bases at J, with 12 bases between the two ends. The CDR3 contains 12 residues. In DNA, the CDR3 is TGTGCCAGCTCAGGACTGGGAACTGAAGCTTTCTTT. Protein: CASSGLGTEAFF.

The rearrangement uses TRBV6-1 and TRBJ2-5; the match to TRBD2 covers 8 bases. The germline V gene has CDR1 MNHNS and CDR2 SASEGT. The CDR3 spans 13 residues. The ends lost 8 bases at V and 5 bases at J; junction bases unmatched: 7. The CDR3 region has the DNA TGTGCCAGCGGGGTAGCGGGGATCGAGACCCAGTACTTC. Protein product: CASGVAGIETQYF.

The gene calls are TRBV2 and TRBJ2-2, with 13 bases that match TRBD2. Trimming took 7 bases from V and 5 from J; bases not matched to a gene: 4. Germline CDR1 is SNHLY and CDR2 is FYNNEI. The CDR3 contains 15 residues. The CDR3: CASTLAGGRTGELFF. CDR3 nucleotide sequence: TGTGCCAGCACACTAGCGGGGGGGCGGACCGGGGAGCTGTTTTTT.

This chain links TRBV28 with TRBJ2-7, with 8 bases aligning to TRBD1. The CDR3 runs to 14 residues. Germline assignment: CDR1 MDHEN and CDR2 SYDVKM. After removal of 1 base from V and 5 bases from J, the junction contained 4 bases not matched to a gene. CDR3 bases: TGTGCCAGCAGTTTATCCGACAGGGGCAACGAGCAGTACTTC. Its protein is CASSLSDRGNEQYF. Full variable domain (outside the CDR3, taken from reference TRBV28 and TRBJ2-7): DVKVTQSSRYLVKRTGEKVFLECVQDMDHENMFWYRQDPGLGLRLIYFSYDVKMKEKGDIPEGYSVSREKKERFSLILESASTNQTSMYLCASSLSDRGNEQYFGPGTRLTVT.

A word on this clone: A junction boundary mismatches the germline segment, possibly from a read error. The genes are TRBV5-6 and TRBJ2-1; TRBD2 is a possible D gene (6 bases). The CDR3 has 14 amino acids. In germline, CDR1 is SGHDT, CDR2 YYEEEE. The CDR3 coding sequence is TGTGCTAGCAGCTTGGTGGGGGACTGGAATGAGCAGTTCTTC. Its protein is CASSLVGDWNEQFF.

The V gene is TRBV7-2, the J gene TRBJ2-7; the match to TRBD2 covers 8 bases. The length of the CDR3 is 16 residues. Germline CDR1 SGHTA, CDR2 FQGNSA. The V gene end was trimmed by 0 bases and the J gene end by 2 bases; junction bases not matched to a gene: 6. The CDR3 nucleotides read TGTGCCAGCAGCTTAGCGTCAAGCGGGGGCCCCTACGAGCAGTACTTC. Amino acid sequence: CASSLASSGGPYEQYF.

This chain connects TRBV6-6 to TRBJ1-6, with no clear D. CDR1 is MNHNY and CDR2 is SVGAGI in the germline V gene (reference sequence). The CDR3 consists of 14 residues. Between the trimmed V and J ends, which lost 0 bases and 7 bases, there was a span of 7 bases. CDR3 sequence: CASSYSGRNSPLHF. The CDR3 DNA reads as TGTGCCAGCAGTTACTCGGGGAGGAATTCACCCCTCCACTTT.

The chain carries TRBV19 and TRBJ1-6; 7 bases align to TRBD1. Germline V gene lookup returns CDR1 LNHDA and CDR2 SQIVND (reference sequence). This CDR3 is 15 amino acids long. Trimming cost V 2 bases and J 8 bases; bases outside gene matches: 6. CDR3 in amino acids: CASSISGQLYSPLHF. The DNA of the CDR3 is TGTGCCAGTAGTATATCGGGACAGTTATATTCACCCCTCCACTTT.

The genes are TRBV7-6 and TRBJ2-2; no clear D gene. This CDR3 has 13 amino acids. CDR1 is SGHVS, CDR2 FNYEAQ, per germline. The germline V and J ends were trimmed by 2 bases and 6 bases, with 7 bases remaining between them. CDR3 protein: CASSLSGPGELFF. CDR3 bases: TGTGCCAGCAGCTTATCGGGTCCCGGGGAGCTGTTTTTT.

This rearrangement joins TRBV4-3 to TRBJ1-2; D is perhaps TRBD1 (5 bases). CDR3 length: 15 residues. Germline CDR1 LGHNA, CDR2 YSLEER. Trimming pared 1 base from V and 4 bases from J, leaving 13 bases between. CDR3 sequence (DNA): TGCGCCAGCAGCCAAGGGTTTGAGGGGATCTATGGCTACACCTTC. Translated, it gives CASSQGFEGIYGYTF.

V gene TRBV9 combines with J gene TRBJ1-4; D is possibly TRBD1 (6 bases). The CDR3 consists of 16 residues. The V end lost 4 bases, the J end lost 2 bases, and 15 bases lay between the germline ends. The germline CDR1 and CDR2 sequences are SGDLS and YYNGEE. In nucleotides, the CDR3 is TGTGCCAGCAGCCCCCCCCTACAGGGTACTAATGAAAAACTGTTTTTT. Translation: CASSPPLQGTNEKLFF. The full variable domain, rest sourced from reference TRBV9 and TRBJ1-4, is DSGVTQTPKHLITATGQRVTLRCSPRSGDLSVYWYQQSLDQGLQFLIQYYNGEERAKGNILERFSAQQFPDLHSELNLSSLELGDSALYFCASSPPLQGTNEKLFFGSGTQLSVL.

J is TRBJ1-1 and V is TRBV11-1, with D maybe TRBD1 (5 bases). This CDR3 spans 14 amino acids. Germline V gene sequence: CDR1 SGHAT, CDR2 FQDESV (reference sequence). V was cut by 3 bases and J by 3 bases, with 11 bases left in between. This CDR3 reads CASSFGQGDTEAFF. The CDR3 bases are TGTGCCAGCAGCTTTGGCCAGGGCGACACTGAAGCTTTCTTT.

A single count supports this clone. The CDR3 coding sequence is TGTGCCAGCAGTACGACAGGGAGAGATTCACCCCTCCACTTT. Amino acids: CASSTTGRDSPLHF. V usage is TRBV6-5 and J usage is TRBJ1-6; 7 positions agree with TRBD1. The CDR3 has 14 residues. Germline V gene sequence: CDR1 MNHEY, CDR2 SVGAGI. After removal of 5 bases from V and 8 bases from J, the junction contained 6 bases not matched to a gene.

CDR3 loop: CASSPRASYEQYF. The CDR3 coding sequence is TGTGCCAGCAGTCCCAGGGCATCCTACGAGCAGTACTTC. The chain couples TRBV27 to TRBJ2-7, with D possibly being TRBD1 (5 bases). This CDR3 contains 13 residues. The germline V gene has CDR1 MNHEY and CDR2 SMNVEV (reference sequence). The V gene lost 5 bases and the J gene lost 1 base, with 9 bases spanning the gap.

The gene calls are TRBV6-1 and TRBJ2-2; D gene ambiguous. V dropped 7 bases and J dropped 0 bases, with 12 bases sitting between them. The CDR3 loop spans 15 amino acids. Germline lookup yields CDR1 MNHNS and CDR2 SASEGT. This CDR3 reads CASKLGPANTGELFF. For the CDR3, the DNA is TGTGCCAGCAAGTTGGGTCCGGCGAACACCGGGGAGCTGTTTTTT.

The chain links TRBV6-5 to TRBJ1-6; D not certain. The CDR3 runs 13 residues. Germline V gene lookup returns CDR1 MNHEY and CDR2 SVGAGI. The germline V and J ends were trimmed by 6 bases and 8 bases, with 11 bases remaining between them. The CDR3 region is CASRTLGDSPLHF. The CDR3 DNA sequence: TGTGCCAGCAGAACTTTGGGTGATTCACCCCTCCACTTT.

This chain links TRBV1 with TRBJ2-3; the DNA was not compared with TRBD2, the D call given in the table. TRBV1 is a pseudogene segment. This CDR3 spans 16 amino acids. The CDR3 region is CTSSLCLAGGTDTQYF. In DNA form, the CDR3 reads TGCACCAGCAGCCTGTGTTTGGCGGGGGGCACAGATACGCAGTATTTT.